The 21 T cell receptor beta chains below come from one sample, sequenced in a study of post-analysis software for immune sequencing data. Study-level results: In patients, TRBV5-6, TRBV5-1 and TRBV20-1 belonged to roughly 5 TRBV segments found more frequently than in controls.

These receptors are not linked to any known antigen. cDNA libraries for TCR beta contained unique molecular identifiers. TCRdb recomputed calls from the PCR reads with MiXCR, one row per CDR3 protein. Of hundreds of thousands of distinct CDR3 sequences listed, under 55% are singletons. Sequencing was performed on blood. The receptor set was obtained from a girl between 5 and 17 years old with multiple sclerosis.

This clonotype has only one observation. The J gene is TRBJ1-5, the V gene TRBV2; D possibly corresponds to TRBD1 (5 bases). CDR1 is SNHLY, CDR2 FYNNEI, per germline. Trimming took off 4 bases at V and 7 bases at J, with 14 bases between the two ends. CDR3 size: 14 residues. CDR3 in amino acids: CASSASGGRQPQHF. In DNA, the CDR3 is TGTGCCAGCAGTGCCAGTGGGGGGAGGCAGCCCCAGCATTTT.

The chain recombines TRBV27 with TRBJ1-1, with D perhaps matching TRBD1 (6 bases). CDR1 MNHEY and CDR2 SMNVEV come from the germline V gene (reference sequence). Trimming cost V 5 bases and J 2 bases, with 18 bases left between them. This CDR3 comprises 16 residues. CDR3: CASSRESGVGNTEAFF. The DNA of the CDR3 is TGTGCCAGCAGTAGGGAGTCAGGGGTGGGAAACACTGAAGCTTTCTTT.

The V call is TRBV28, the J call TRBJ2-5; 7 bases match TRBD1. Unmatched junction bases numbered 4, after V lost 10 bases and J lost 2 bases. Germline CDR1 MDHEN, CDR2 SYDVKM. The CDR3 contains 12 residues. CDR3 residues: CAILDRQETQYF. DNA for the CDR3: TGTGCCATCTTGGACAGGCAAGAGACCCAGTACTTC.

The CDR3 coding sequence is TGTGCCAGGGCACCGGGACTAGCGGGAGGTGACGAGCAGTTCTTC. Translated, it gives CARAPGLAGGDEQFF. The rearrangement uses TRBV21-1 and TRBJ2-1; the listed D gene, TRBD2, was not tested against the DNA. TRBV21-1 is a known pseudogene. The CDR3 is 15 residues long.

V and J are TRBV7-9 and TRBJ1-2; D may be TRBD1 (6 bases). The germline gives CDR1 SEHNR, CDR2 FQNEAQ (reference sequence). Trimming pared 5 bases from V and 8 bases from J, leaving 12 bases between. The CDR3 is made up of 12 amino acids. The CDR3 sequence: CASSRQAGGYTF. CDR3 DNA: TGTGCCAGCAGCCGACAGGCGGGAGGCTACACCTTC. Full variable domain (missing parts from reference TRBV7-9 and TRBJ1-2): DTGVSQNPRHKITKRGQNVTFRCDPISEHNRLYWYRQTLGQGPEFLTYFQNEAQLEKSRLLSDRFSAERPKGSFSTLEIQRTEQGDSAMYLCASSRQAGGYTFGSGTRLTVV.

In the case of this clonotype: The junction differs from germline at one of its ends, possibly a read error. The rearrangement joins TRBV29-1 to TRBJ2-7; TRBD1 agrees at 8 bases. The CDR3 spans 13 residues. Germline V CDR1 and CDR2: SQVTM, ANQGSEA. The CDR3 bases are TGCAGCGTCCAGGACAGGGCCAACTACGAGCAGCACTTC. It yields the protein CSVQDRANYEQHF.

J is TRBJ2-6 and V is TRBV20-1, with a tentative D call TRBD2 (5 bases). From germline, CDR1 is DFQATT and CDR2 SNEGSKA (reference sequence). The CDR3 runs 19 residues. V was clipped by 3 bases and J by 0 bases, with 21 bases between them. The CDR3 DNA follows: TGCAGTGCTAGGGATCTCGGGAACGGCGAGGGCTCTGGGGCCAACGTCCTGACTTTC. Its translation is CSARDLGNGEGSGANVLTF.

The V gene is TRBV20-1, the J gene TRBJ2-1; D remains unclear. Germline V gene data show CDR1 as DFQATT and CDR2 as SNEGSKA (reference sequence). The V and J ends lost 3 bases and 10 bases respectively, with 10 bases between them. The length of the CDR3 is 11 residues. The DNA of the CDR3 is TGCAGTGCTAGGTGGGGTCTGGAGCAGTTCTTC. Its translation is CSARWGLEQFF.

This clonotype was seen a few times. V gene TRBV29-1 combines with J gene TRBJ2-7; TRBD2 matches 9 bases. The CDR3 loop spans 14 amino acids. CDR1 and CDR2 from the germline V gene are SQVTM and ANQGSEA. The V and J ends lost 7 bases and 1 base, in that order; junction bases with no gene match: 8. The CDR3 DNA follows: TGCAGCGCCCGGGGGCGGGAGGGGTCCTACGAGCAGTACTTC. This codes for CSARGREGSYEQYF.

The chain couples TRBV2 to TRBJ2-1; TRBD2 agrees at 13 bases. CDR1 and CDR2 (germline): SNHLY, FYNNEI. With V trimmed by 4 bases and J by 1 base, 10 bases remained unmatched. The CDR3 is 19 amino acids. CDR3 in amino acids: CASSAGTSGIVYSYNEQFF. CDR3 bases: TGTGCCAGCAGTGCCGGGACTAGCGGGATTGTTTATTCCTACAATGAGCAGTTCTTC.

CDR3 bases: TGCAGCGTAGGACAGATCCTCAACACTGAAGCTTTCTTT. Translation gives CSVGQILNTEAFF. The V and J genes are TRBV29-1 and TRBJ1-1, with a weak D call TRBD1 (6 bases). V gave up 6 bases and J gave up 2 bases, with 13 bases separating them. CDR1 and CDR2 from the germline V gene are SQVTM and ANQGSEA. The CDR3 is 13 amino acids. The variable domain in full, completed from reference TRBV29-1 and TRBJ1-1, reads SAVISQKPSRDICQRGTSLTIQCQVDSQVTMMFWYRQQPGQSLTLIATANQGSEATYESGFVIDKFPISRPNLTFSTLTVSNMSPEDSSIYLCSVGQILNTEAFFGQGTRLTVV.

The J gene is TRBJ2-5, the V gene TRBV12-3 or TRBV12-4, with 10 bases matching TRBD1. With V trimmed by 4 bases and J by 4 bases, 9 bases remained unmatched. The CDR3 is made up of 16 amino acids. CDR3 sequence (DNA): TGTGCCAGCAGTTCGCCGGGACAGGGGTCCGGAGAGACCCAGTACTTC. Amino acids: CASSSPGQGSGETQYF.

This CDR3 is CASSALGGNQPQHF. The CDR3 DNA sequence: TGTGCCAGCAGTGCTCTCGGGGGCAATCAGCCCCAGCATTTT. V gene TRBV12-3 or TRBV12-4 combines with J gene TRBJ1-5, with D uncertain. The CDR3 spans 14 residues. V dropped 5 bases and J dropped 2 bases, with 10 bases sitting between them.

In this sample, this clonotype turned up once. The chain couples TRBV11-2 to TRBJ1-3; 8 nucleotides line up with TRBD1. Germline V lookup: CDR1 SGHAT, CDR2 FQNNGV. Trimming took 5 bases from V and 5 from J; bases not matched to a gene: 5. This CDR3 is 14 amino acids long. The CDR3: CASSRQGRRNTIYF. CDR3 coding DNA: TGTGCCAGCAGCCGACAGGGGCGAAGAAACACCATATATTTT.

This clonotype occurred a few times. The J gene is TRBJ2-7, the V gene TRBV5-1, with no clear D. The CDR3 is 16 amino acids. The germline gives CDR1 SGHRS, CDR2 YFSETQ. V was shortened by 5 bases and J by 2 bases, with 20 bases between the two germline ends. In DNA, the CDR3 is TGCGCCAGCAGACTGGCAGCGACGTCCCTAGCCTACGAGCAGTACTTC. As protein: CASRLAATSLAYEQYF.

This clonotype showed up just a few times. V usage is TRBV24-1 and J usage is TRBJ2-3; TRBD2 matches at 7 bases. This CDR3 is 15 amino acids long. V dropped 9 bases and J dropped 0; count of bases not matched to a gene: 8. Germline lookup yields CDR1 KGHDR and CDR2 SFDVKD. Here the CDR3 reads CATARGDLSTDTQYF. CDR3 nucleotide sequence: TGTGCCACCGCCCGGGGGGACCTAAGCACAGATACGCAGTATTTT.

The rearrangement joins TRBV10-3 to TRBJ2-7, with 7 positions matching TRBD2. Per the germline V gene, CDR1 is ENHRY and CDR2 is SYGVKD. The junction had 11 bases not matched to a gene; V was cut back by 6 bases and J by 0 bases. The CDR3 runs to 16 residues. The CDR3 region has the DNA TGTGCCATCAGAGACGACGGGCGGGAGATCTCCTACGAGCAGTACTTC. This sequence encodes CAIRDDGREISYEQYF.

The chain couples TRBV5-1 to TRBJ2-7; D may be TRBD1 (5 bases). The V gene lost 1 base and the J gene lost 0 bases, with 17 bases spanning the gap. The germline V gene has CDR1 SGHRS and CDR2 YFSETQ. This CDR3 has 17 residues. As DNA, the CDR3 is TGCGCCAGCAGCTTGTCGTCAGGGTCCCTTTCCTCCTACGAGCAGTACTTC. The encoded protein is CASSLSSGSLSSYEQYF.

This chain links TRBV18 with TRBJ1-5; TRBD1 agrees at 7 bases. CDR1 is KGHSH, CDR2 LQKENI, per germline. Trimming cost V 6 bases and J 5 bases; bases outside gene matches: 10. CDR3 length: 15 amino acids. The CDR3 here is CASSLTGDRDQPQHF. The DNA for the CDR3 is TGTGCCAGCTCCCTAACAGGGGATAGGGATCAGCCCCAGCATTTT.

The chain recombines TRBV7-2 with TRBJ2-3, with TRBD2 matching over 13 bases. Germline CDR1 and CDR2: SGHTA and FQGNSA. After removal of 3 bases from V and 2 bases from J, the junction contained 2 bases not matched to a gene. The CDR3 covers 16 residues. Here the CDR3 reads CASSFGLAGDTDTQYF. The CDR3 DNA reads TGTGCCAGCAGCTTTGGACTAGCGGGAGACACAGATACGCAGTATTTT.

This chain joins TRBV27 and TRBJ2-1; 10 positions match TRBD2. The V gene end was trimmed by 3 bases and the J gene end by 5 bases; junction bases not matched to a gene: 4. The germline gives CDR1 MNHEY, CDR2 SMNVEV (reference sequence). CDR3 length: 15 residues. Here the CDR3 reads CASSFGGLANNEQFF. The CDR3, as DNA: TGTGCCAGCAGTTTCGGGGGACTAGCGAACAATGAGCAGTTCTTC.